This T cell receptor (beta chain) derives from a study of identical twins. Concerning this clonotype itself: The antigen is not known.

cDNA carried unique molecular identifiers, and a universal primer site was added by template switching. TCRdb recomputed calls from the 5' RACE reads with MiXCR, one row per CDR3 protein. The sample lists 570,000 or so distinct CDR3 sequences, nearly 10% occurring once. Regarding the study as a whole: Within cord blood, abundant beta clonotypes carried fewer insertions, but memory repertoires showed no such trend.

The CDR3 length is 18 residues. This sample was shared with a second study, whose subject was yellow fever vaccine responses in identical twins.

This chain joins TRBV12-1 and TRBJ2-7; the table's D call, TRBD2, was not checked against the DNA. TRBV12-1 is a documented pseudogene. The TCR was taken from a young woman in good health. The sequencing input was PBMCs. This CDR3 is CASSPGLVRADLNYEQYF. DNA for the CDR3: TGTGCCAGCAGCCCGGGGCTCGTGAGGGCCGACCTTAACTACGAGCAGTACTTC.